This T cell receptor (beta chain) was sequenced in a study of blood T cell repertoires in COVID-19. This clone was seen more than once but under ten times. TCRdb's copy holds only in-frame clones and misses some; the assay was immunoSEQ multiplex PCR. The sample consists of around 310,000 clones, approximately 89% of them appearing once. The length of the CDR3 is 16 residues. The trim removed 2 bases at V and 4 bases at J, leaving 5 bases unmatched. In germline, CDR1 is LGHNA, CDR2 YSLEER. Ages ranged from roughly 18 to 95 years, with residence in more than 20 US areas. Grouping used clinical history reported by participants in a survey and questionnaire.

V gene TRBV4-3 combines with J gene TRBJ2-1; 10 bases are shared with TRBD2. Sequences were obtained from PBMCs or T cells enriched from blood (not recorded which). The clonotype comes from a woman in her 30s who had recovered from COVID-19. In DNA, the CDR3 is TGCGCCAGCAGCCAACTAGCGGGAGAAGGGTACAATGAGCAGTTCTTC. It yields the protein CASSQLAGEGYNEQFF.